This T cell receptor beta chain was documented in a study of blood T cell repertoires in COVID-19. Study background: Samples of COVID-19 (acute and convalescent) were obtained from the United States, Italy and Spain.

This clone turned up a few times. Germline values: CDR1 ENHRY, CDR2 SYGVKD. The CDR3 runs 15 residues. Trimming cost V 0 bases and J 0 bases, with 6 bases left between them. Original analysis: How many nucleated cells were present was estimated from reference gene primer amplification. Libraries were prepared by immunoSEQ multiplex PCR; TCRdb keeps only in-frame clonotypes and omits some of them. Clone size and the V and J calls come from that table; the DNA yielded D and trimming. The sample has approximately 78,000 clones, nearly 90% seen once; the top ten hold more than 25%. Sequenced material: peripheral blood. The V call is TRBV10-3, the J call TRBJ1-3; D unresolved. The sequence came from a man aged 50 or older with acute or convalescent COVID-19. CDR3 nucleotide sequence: TGTGCCATCAGTGAGTCGACTCTCTCTGGAAACACCATATATTTT. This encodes CAISESTLSGNTIYF.